A selection of T cell receptor beta chains follows, all from one sample in a study of CD8+ T cells in alopecia areata. The data were produced by immunoSEQ multiplex PCR, yet TCRdb's version contains in-frame clones alone and is incomplete. The top ten clones hold 2.8% of a sample with more than 90,000 clones, less than 80% of them seen once. Specimen: CD4+ T cells sorted from blood. Receptors originate from a human donor in good health. The CDR3 runs from the conserved cysteine through the conserved F or W. Fields, in order: CDR3 DNA, CDR3 protein, V gene, J gene, CDR3 length, clone size, D gene. A D gene is named only where the DNA matches it firmly. Where a row states a size, it is once, few, many or the class of an expanded clone; other rows omit it.

CDR3 DNA: TGTGCCAGCTCACCAAGTCCGGGACAGGGACTAGCCAAAAACATTCAGTACTTC
CDR3 protein: CASSPSPGQGLAKNIQYF
V gene: TRBV18
J gene: TRBJ2-4
CDR3 length: 18
clone size: NA
D gene: TRBD1

CDR3 DNA: TGTGCCTGGAGTGTAGGCGGGGGGCCTAGCACAGATACGCAGTATTTT
CDR3 protein: CAWSVGGGPSTDTQYF
V gene: TRBV30
J gene: TRBJ2-3
CDR3 length: 16
clone size: few
D gene: TRBD2

CDR3 DNA: TGTGCCCGGACGGAGGGGACTAGTTTCTCCGATACGCAGTATTTT
CDR3 protein: CARTEGTSFSDTQYF
V gene: TRBV30
J gene: TRBJ2-3
CDR3 length: 15
clone size: few
D gene: TRBD2

CDR3 DNA: TGTGCCAGCAGCCTTACGTCGGGGAACACTGAAGCTTTCTTT
CDR3 protein: CASSLTSGNTEAFF
V gene: TRBV7-8
J gene: TRBJ1-1
CDR3 length: 14
clone size: few
D gene: NA

CDR3 DNA: TGTGCCAGCAGTGAGCAGGGAACTGAAGCTTTCTTT
CDR3 protein: CASSEQGTEAFF
V gene: TRBV2
J gene: TRBJ1-1
CDR3 length: 12
clone size: NA
D gene: NA

CDR3 DNA: TGTGCCAGCACCCTCGGGCGGGGGGTCAACAATGAGCAGTTCTTC
CDR3 protein: CASTLGRGVNNEQFF
V gene: TRBV11-2
J gene: TRBJ2-1
CDR3 length: 15
clone size: few
D gene: TRBD2

CDR3 DNA: TGTGCCTGGAGCCCGGGGTCAGACTATGGCTACACCTTC
CDR3 protein: CAWSPGSDYGYTF
V gene: TRBV30
J gene: TRBJ1-2
CDR3 length: 13
clone size: NA
D gene: NA

CDR3 DNA: TGTGCCAGCAGACGACAGTATGGCTACACCTTC
CDR3 protein: CASRRQYGYTF
V gene: TRBV6-5
J gene: TRBJ1-2
CDR3 length: 11
clone size: few
D gene: NA

CDR3 DNA: TGCGCCAGCAGCTTGGCAGGGGGAAGGCAAGAGACCCAGTACTTC
CDR3 protein: CASSLAGGRQETQYF
V gene: TRBV5-1
J gene: TRBJ2-5
CDR3 length: 15
clone size: NA
D gene: TRBD1

CDR3 DNA: TGCGCCAGCAGCCAAGACCCCATGAACACTGAAGCTTTCTTT
CDR3 protein: CASSQDPMNTEAFF
V gene: TRBV4-1
J gene: TRBJ1-1
CDR3 length: 14
clone size: once
D gene: NA

CDR3 DNA: TGTGCCAGCAGTTACAGGGATCCTGGTCAGCCCCAGCATTTT
CDR3 protein: CASSYRDPGQPQHF
V gene: TRBV6-6
J gene: TRBJ1-5
CDR3 length: 14
clone size: NA
D gene: NA

CDR3 DNA: TGTGCCGTCGGGACAGGGGCCCTCCAGGAACCCCTCCACTTT
CDR3 protein: CAVGTGALQEPLHF
V gene: TRBV25-1
J gene: TRBJ1-6
CDR3 length: 14
clone size: NA
D gene: TRBD1

CDR3 DNA: TGTGCCAGCAGCCGATTTCCCGGGACAGGATCCTCGAACACCGGGGAGCTGTTTTTT
CDR3 protein: CASSRFPGTGSSNTGELFF
V gene: TRBV7-8
J gene: TRBJ2-2
CDR3 length: 19
clone size: NA
D gene: TRBD1

CDR3 DNA: TGCGCCAGCAGCTTGGCAGGTCCGAACACCGGGGAGCTGTTTTTT
CDR3 protein: CASSLAGPNTGELFF
V gene: TRBV5-1
J gene: TRBJ2-2
CDR3 length: 15
clone size: NA
D gene: NA

CDR3 DNA: TGTGCCAGCACCAAAGGTGGCACTGAAGCTTTCTTT
CDR3 protein: CASTKGGTEAFF
V gene: TRBV6-5
J gene: TRBJ1-1
CDR3 length: 12
clone size: few
D gene: NA

CDR3 DNA: TGTGCCATCAGTGAGTCGTCTGGGGCAATCAAGTCCCAGCATTTT
CDR3 protein: CAISESSGAIKSQHF
V gene: TRBV10-3
J gene: TRBJ1-5
CDR3 length: 15
clone size: NA
D gene: NA

CDR3 DNA: TGCGCCAGCAGCTTGCAAGTAAGGGCGTCGAACACTGAAGCTTTCTTT
CDR3 protein: CASSLQVRASNTEAFF
V gene: TRBV5-1
J gene: TRBJ1-1
CDR3 length: 16
clone size: NA
D gene: NA

CDR3 DNA: TGTGCCAGCAGCGTATTACAGGGCGGCCGGGAGACCCAGTACTTC
CDR3 protein: CASSVLQGGRETQYF
V gene: TRBV5-6
J gene: TRBJ2-5
CDR3 length: 15
clone size: few
D gene: NA

CDR3 DNA: TGTGCCAGCAGCCCGAGTGGGGGGACCCCCTACGAGCAGTACTTC
CDR3 protein: CASSPSGGTPYEQYF
V gene: TRBV11-2
J gene: TRBJ2-7
CDR3 length: 15
clone size: few
D gene: NA

CDR3 DNA: TGTGCCAGCAGTTCTCCGGGACAGGCTAACTATGGCTACACCTTC
CDR3 protein: CASSSPGQANYGYTF
V gene: TRBV27
J gene: TRBJ1-2
CDR3 length: 15
clone size: NA
D gene: TRBD1

CDR3 DNA: TGTGCCTGGAGTAGAAGGGGCGATCAGCCCCAGCATTTT
CDR3 protein: CAWSRRGDQPQHF
V gene: TRBV30
J gene: TRBJ1-5
CDR3 length: 13
clone size: once
D gene: NA

CDR3 DNA: TGTGCCAGCAGCTTTACAGGGAAACAAGAGACCCAGTACTTC
CDR3 protein: CASSFTGKQETQYF
V gene: TRBV27
J gene: TRBJ2-5
CDR3 length: 14
clone size: NA
D gene: NA

CDR3 DNA: TGTGCCAGCAGCCCTTGGACAGCCCAGAACACTGAAGCTTTCTTT
CDR3 protein: CASSPWTAQNTEAFF
V gene: TRBV4-2
J gene: TRBJ1-1
CDR3 length: 15
clone size: NA
D gene: NA

CDR3 DNA: TGCAGCGTGGCCGGGACAGGGGAATTCGAGCAGTACTTC
CDR3 protein: CSVAGTGEFEQYF
V gene: TRBV29-1
J gene: TRBJ2-7
CDR3 length: 13
clone size: NA
D gene: TRBD1

CDR3 DNA: TGCAGCGTTGAAGTTGCTTTAGGAGACAGAATCAATGAGCAGTTCTTC
CDR3 protein: CSVEVALGDRINEQFF
V gene: TRBV29-1
J gene: TRBJ2-1
CDR3 length: 16
clone size: NA
D gene: NA

CDR3 DNA: TGTGCCAGCAGCTTAGAGGCAGGGACTTATAGCAATCAGCCCCAGCATTTT
CDR3 protein: CASSLEAGTYSNQPQHF
V gene: TRBV7-6
J gene: TRBJ1-5
CDR3 length: 17
clone size: few
D gene: NA

CDR3 DNA: TGCAGCGTTAACAGGGGGCCTGGGGCCAACGTCCTGACTTTC
CDR3 protein: CSVNRGPGANVLTF
V gene: TRBV29-1
J gene: TRBJ2-6
CDR3 length: 14
clone size: NA
D gene: TRBD1

CDR3 DNA: TGTGCCAGCAGCTTGGGCACGGGACAGGGACTATACGAGCAGTACTTC
CDR3 protein: CASSLGTGQGLYEQYF
V gene: TRBV7-6
J gene: TRBJ2-7
CDR3 length: 16
clone size: NA
D gene: TRBD1

CDR3 DNA: TGTGCCAGCAGACGGGGGGACGCGCAAAGCACTGAAGCTTTCTTT
CDR3 protein: CASRRGDAQSTEAFF
V gene: TRBV28
J gene: TRBJ1-1
CDR3 length: 15
clone size: NA
D gene: NA

CDR3 DNA: TGCAGCGTTGAACACCTTGGGGAGACCCAGTACTTC
CDR3 protein: CSVEHLGETQYF
V gene: TRBV29-1
J gene: TRBJ2-5
CDR3 length: 12
clone size: NA
D gene: NA

CDR3 DNA: TGTGCCTGGAGTGCCCAGGGCACTGAAGCTTTCTTT
CDR3 protein: CAWSAQGTEAFF
V gene: TRBV30
J gene: TRBJ1-1
CDR3 length: 12
clone size: NA
D gene: NA

CDR3 DNA: TGCAGCGTGGGACAGGGACTCGAGGCCCAGTACTTC
CDR3 protein: CSVGQGLEAQYF
V gene: TRBV29-1
J gene: TRBJ2-5
CDR3 length: 12
clone size: NA
D gene: TRBD1

CDR3 DNA: TGTGCCAGCAGCGGGATGGACCCCTATAATTCACCCCTCCACTTT
CDR3 protein: CASSGMDPYNSPLHF
V gene: TRBV25-1
J gene: TRBJ1-6
CDR3 length: 15
clone size: few
D gene: NA

CDR3 DNA: TGTGCCAGCAGCGGGACAGACTCTGGAAACACCATATATTTT
CDR3 protein: CASSGTDSGNTIYF
V gene: TRBV11-1
J gene: TRBJ1-3
CDR3 length: 14
clone size: NA
D gene: TRBD1

CDR3 DNA: TGTGCCACGCGCGGGACTTCAACTGGCAATCAGCCCCAGCATTTT
CDR3 protein: CATRGTSTGNQPQHF
V gene: TRBV15
J gene: TRBJ1-5
CDR3 length: 15
clone size: NA
D gene: NA

CDR3 DNA: TGCGCCAGCAGCCCAAGCGGTCTTCGGGAAGATACGCAGTATTTT
CDR3 protein: CASSPSGLREDTQYF
V gene: TRBV5-1
J gene: TRBJ2-3
CDR3 length: 15
clone size: NA
D gene: NA

CDR3 DNA: TGTGCCAGCAGTTACTCCGGAGGGGAAGAGACCCAGTACTTC
CDR3 protein: CASSYSGGEETQYF
V gene: TRBV6-6
J gene: TRBJ2-5
CDR3 length: 14
clone size: NA
D gene: NA

CDR3 DNA: TGTGCCACCAGCAGATCCTTGACAGAGTACAATGAGCAGTTCTTC
CDR3 protein: CATSRSLTEYNEQFF
V gene: TRBV15
J gene: TRBJ2-1
CDR3 length: 15
clone size: once
D gene: NA

CDR3 DNA: TGCGCCAGCAGCCCCGGGACAGGGGGGAACACTGAAGCTTTCTTT
CDR3 protein: CASSPGTGGNTEAFF
V gene: TRBV10-1
J gene: TRBJ1-1
CDR3 length: 15
clone size: few
D gene: TRBD1

CDR3 DNA: TGTGCCAGCAGCTTGAGCGCGACCGTGGAGACCCAGTACTTC
CDR3 protein: CASSLSATVETQYF
V gene: TRBV5-4
J gene: TRBJ2-5
CDR3 length: 14
clone size: NA
D gene: NA

CDR3 DNA: TGTGCCAGCTCACCAGGGAATCTAGCGGGAAGCACAGATACGCAGTATTTT
CDR3 protein: CASSPGNLAGSTDTQYF
V gene: TRBV18
J gene: TRBJ2-3
CDR3 length: 17
clone size: NA
D gene: TRBD2

CDR3 DNA: TGTGCCAGCAGCTTGGGGCGGGACAATGAGCAGTTCTTC
CDR3 protein: CASSLGRDNEQFF
V gene: TRBV7-7
J gene: TRBJ2-1
CDR3 length: 13
clone size: NA
D gene: NA

CDR3 DNA: TGTGCCAGCAATGGACAGGACACAGATACGCAGTATTTT
CDR3 protein: CASNGQDTDTQYF
V gene: TRBV7-8
J gene: TRBJ2-3
CDR3 length: 13
clone size: NA
D gene: TRBD1

CDR3 DNA: TGTGCCAGCAGTTCCTTAAAAGATCGGGGGCTTGGGGAGACCCAGTACTTC
CDR3 protein: CASSSLKDRGLGETQYF
V gene: TRBV27
J gene: TRBJ2-5
CDR3 length: 17
clone size: NA
D gene: NA

CDR3 DNA: TGTGCCACCAGCAGAGGACAGGGAGGAAACACCATATATTTT
CDR3 protein: CATSRGQGGNTIYF
V gene: TRBV15
J gene: TRBJ1-3
CDR3 length: 14
clone size: NA
D gene: TRBD1

CDR3 DNA: TGTGCCAGCAGCACCGGGACTAGCGGGGGGAGAGAGACCCAGTACTTC
CDR3 protein: CASSTGTSGGRETQYF
V gene: TRBV5-4
J gene: TRBJ2-5
CDR3 length: 16
clone size: NA
D gene: TRBD2

CDR3 DNA: TGTGCCTGGAGTGTGGGGCAGGGAATGAGGTACACCTTC
CDR3 protein: CAWSVGQGMRYTF
V gene: TRBV30
J gene: TRBJ1-2
CDR3 length: 13
clone size: few
D gene: NA

CDR3 DNA: TGCAGCGGGAGGACTAGCGGGGGATGGGAGACCCAGTACTTC
CDR3 protein: CSGRTSGGWETQYF
V gene: TRBV29-1
J gene: TRBJ2-5
CDR3 length: 14
clone size: few
D gene: TRBD2

CDR3 DNA: TGTGCCATCAGTGTGGACAGCGGACGTCTGGCCTACGAGCAGTACTTC
CDR3 protein: CAISVDSGRLAYEQYF
V gene: TRBV10-3
J gene: TRBJ2-7
CDR3 length: 16
clone size: NA
D gene: NA

CDR3 DNA: TGTGCCTGGAGCCGACAGTATACCGCCTACGAGCAGTACTTC
CDR3 protein: CAWSRQYTAYEQYF
V gene: TRBV30
J gene: TRBJ2-7
CDR3 length: 14
clone size: NA
D gene: NA

CDR3 DNA: TGCAGCGTCCACCCACTCTTACAGGGGGCGCGTGGCTACACCTTC
CDR3 protein: CSVHPLLQGARGYTF
V gene: TRBV29-1
J gene: TRBJ1-2
CDR3 length: 15
clone size: once
D gene: TRBD1

CDR3 DNA: TGTGCCAGCAGTGAACAGCGGGGCGGGGAGACCCAGTACTTC
CDR3 protein: CASSEQRGGETQYF
V gene: TRBV2
J gene: TRBJ2-5
CDR3 length: 14
clone size: NA
D gene: TRBD2